These 7 T cell receptor beta chains came from one sample sequenced in a study of spatial heterogeneity in lung cancer. Time point noted: blood at routine non-recurrence follow-up after resection. Frozen PBMC, nontumor lung or tumor provided whole RNA, which was sequenced unsorted. One entry per CDR3 protein results from TCRdb running MiXCR on the 5' RACE reads. Of some 110,000 distinct CDR3 sequences listed, over 9% are singletons. The specimen was PBMCs, collected at follow-up. The receptors were gathered from a male donor with early-stage non-small cell lung cancer.

The chain has TRBV20-1 and TRBJ1-5; D unclear. V dropped 1 base and J dropped 4 bases, with 14 bases sitting between them. The CDR3 has 15 amino acids. The germline CDR1 and CDR2 sequences are DFQATT and SNEGSKA (reference sequence). Written as DNA, the CDR3 is TGCAGTGCTAGAGTACATGGCCAGAAAAATCAGCCCCAGCATTTT. Protein sequence: CSARVHGQKNQPQHF.

The V call is TRBV28, the J call TRBJ1-1, with D unresolved. CDR1 and CDR2 (germline): MDHEN, SYDVKM. There are 12 residues in the CDR3. V lost 10 bases and J 0 bases, leaving 9 bases between the germline ends. CDR3 in amino acids: CATKILNTEAFF. CDR3 DNA sequence: TGTGCCACTAAGATACTGAACACTGAAGCTTTCTTT.

This clonotype was detected a few times. The V gene is TRBV28, the J gene TRBJ1-5, with D unclear. Germline V gene data show CDR1 as MDHEN and CDR2 as SYDVKM. The CDR3 runs 12 residues. The V and J ends lost 6 bases and 6 bases respectively, with 9 bases between them. The CDR3 reads CASSPRAQPQHF. In DNA form, the CDR3 reads TGTGCCAGCAGCCCGCGCGCTCAGCCCCAGCATTTT.

This clonotype occurred a few times. The chain couples TRBV7-9 to TRBJ1-5; D perhaps matches TRBD1 (6 bases). There are 15 residues in the CDR3. The V gene's germline CDR1 is SEHNR and CDR2 FQNEAQ (reference sequence). V was clipped by 6 bases and J by 0 bases, with 12 bases between them. The CDR3 nucleotides are TGTGCCAGCAGTCGTGACAGGTTTAGCAATCAGCCCCAGCATTTT. It yields the protein CASSRDRFSNQPQHF.

The table lists this clonotype with many counts. The chain is built from TRBV28 and TRBJ1-2, with D hard to call. Germline CDR1 is MDHEN and CDR2 is SYDVKM. V lost 3 bases and J lost 2, with 4 bases in between. The CDR3 is made up of 12 amino acids. The CDR3 spells CASSFVNYGYTF. The CDR3 DNA reads as TGTGCCAGCAGTTTTGTGAACTATGGCTACACCTTC.

This clonotype occurred many times. The chain combines TRBV9 with TRBJ2-3; D remains ambiguous. CDR1 is SGDLS and CDR2 is YYNGEE in the germline V gene. Trimming took 0 bases from V and 2 from J, leaving 1 base between them. The CDR3 loop spans 12 amino acids. DNA of the CDR3: TGTGCCAGCAGCGTAGTCACAGATACGCAGTATTTT. Translation gives CASSVVTDTQYF.

This clonotype was seen more than once but under ten times. The chain has TRBV27 and TRBJ2-7; tentative D call: TRBD1 (5 bases). Trimming shortened V by 0 bases and J by 2 bases, and 8 bases separated the two germline ends. The CDR3 has 14 amino acids. Germline V gives CDR1 MNHEY, CDR2 SMNVEV (reference sequence). The DNA of the CDR3 is TGTGCCAGCAGTTTATCGCAGGGTGCCTACGAGCAGTACTTC. This sequence encodes CASSLSQGAYEQYF.